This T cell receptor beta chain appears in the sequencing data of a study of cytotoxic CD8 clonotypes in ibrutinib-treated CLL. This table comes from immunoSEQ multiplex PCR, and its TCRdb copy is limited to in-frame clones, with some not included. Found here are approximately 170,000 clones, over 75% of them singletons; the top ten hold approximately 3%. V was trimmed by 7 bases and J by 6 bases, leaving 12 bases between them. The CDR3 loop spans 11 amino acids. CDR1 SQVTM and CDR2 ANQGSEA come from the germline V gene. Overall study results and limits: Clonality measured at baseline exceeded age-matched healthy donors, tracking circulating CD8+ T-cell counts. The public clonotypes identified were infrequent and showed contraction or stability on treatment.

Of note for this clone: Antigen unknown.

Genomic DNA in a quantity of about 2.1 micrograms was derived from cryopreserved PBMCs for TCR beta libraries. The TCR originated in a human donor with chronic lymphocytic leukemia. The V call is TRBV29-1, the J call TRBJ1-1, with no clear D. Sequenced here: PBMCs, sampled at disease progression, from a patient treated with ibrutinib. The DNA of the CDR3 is TGCAGCGCAGCATACGGCGCTGAAGCTTTCTTT. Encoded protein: CSAAYGAEAFF.